Presented here are 6 T cell receptor beta chains from one specimen sequenced in a study of blood T cell repertoires in COVID-19. Only in-frame clones appear in the TCRdb table, and some are missing; sequencing was by immunoSEQ multiplex PCR. The sample yields roughly 230,000 clones, around 90% seen once. The sample comprised peripheral blood. The receptor set was obtained from a human donor in a cohort sampled during active COVID-19.

The chain couples TRBV18 to TRBJ1-1; tentatively, D is TRBD1 (5 bases). The CDR3 contains 13 residues. Trimming took 5 bases from V and 5 from J, leaving 12 bases between them. The germline CDR1 and CDR2 sequences are KGHSH and LQKENI. CDR3: CASSGGGRTEAFF. In nucleotides, the CDR3 is TGTGCCAGCTCAGGGGGAGGAAGAACTGAAGCTTTCTTT.

J is TRBJ1-6 and V is TRBV10-2; D possibly corresponds to TRBD1 (6 bases). This CDR3 contains 15 residues. The germline V gene has CDR1 WSHSY and CDR2 SAAADI. V was trimmed by 6 bases and J by 1 base, leaving 10 bases between them. CDR3 in amino acids: CASSPGTSYNSPLHF. Here the CDR3 DNA reads TGCGCCAGCAGCCCTGGGACATCCTATAATTCACCCCTCCACTTT.

The CDR3 reads CATSDLWWEGYGNTEAFF. CDR3 nucleotide sequence: TGTGCCACCAGTGATTTGTGGTGGGAGGGGTACGGGAACACTGAAGCTTTCTTT. The V and J genes are TRBV24-1 and TRBJ1-1; D perhaps matches TRBD1 (5 bases). V was cut by 0 bases and J by 1 base, with 17 bases left in between. Germline V gene data show CDR1 as KGHDR and CDR2 as SFDVKD. The CDR3 is made up of 18 amino acids.

The chain couples TRBV5-1 to TRBJ2-5; the match to TRBD1 covers 7 bases. Germline CDR1 is SGHRS and CDR2 is YFSETQ. V lost 2 bases, J lost 4 bases, and 2 bases stayed unmatched. The CDR3 loop spans 13 amino acids. The CDR3 reads CASSLQGPETQYF. CDR3 coding DNA: TGCGCCAGCAGCTTACAGGGGCCAGAGACCCAGTACTTC.

The V and J genes are TRBV5-8 and TRBJ2-3, with TRBD2 matching over 8 bases. This CDR3 contains 15 residues. Trimming cost V 5 bases and J 0 bases; bases outside gene matches: 5. CDR1 SGHTS and CDR2 YDEGEE come from the germline V gene. The CDR3 reads CASSLAGQSTDTQYF. The CDR3, as DNA: TGTGCCAGCAGTTTAGCGGGGCAGAGCACAGATACGCAGTATTTT.

CDR3 coding DNA: TGCGCCAGCAGTGACCCCGGGACAGGGTCAGATACGCAGTATTTT. It translates to CASSDPGTGSDTQYF. The V gene is TRBV10-2, the J gene TRBJ2-3; 9 nucleotides agree with TRBD1. CDR3 length: 15 amino acids. With 3 bases clipped from V and 4 bases from J, the junction kept 5 bases outside the gene matches. Germline loops: CDR1 WSHSY, CDR2 SAAADI.